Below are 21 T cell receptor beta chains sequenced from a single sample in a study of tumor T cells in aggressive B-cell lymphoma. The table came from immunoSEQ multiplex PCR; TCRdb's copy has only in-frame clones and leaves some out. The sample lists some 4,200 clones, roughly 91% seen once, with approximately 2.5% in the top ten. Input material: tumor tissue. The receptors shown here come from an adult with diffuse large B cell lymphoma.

CDR3 in DNA: TGCGCCAGCAGCTTGGGAGGGTCCTCCGGGGAGCTGTTTTTT. Encoded protein: CASSLGGSSGELFF. The rearrangement joins TRBV5-1 to TRBJ2-2, with D possibly matching TRBD2 (5 bases). The CDR3 totals 14 residues. The V gene lost 0 bases and the J gene lost 6 bases, with 9 bases spanning the gap. CDR1 and CDR2 (germline): SGHRS, YFSETQ. Full variable domain (outside the CDR3, taken from reference TRBV5-1 and TRBJ2-2): KAGVTQTPRYLIKTRGQQVTLSCSPISGHRSVSWYQQTPGQGLQFLFEYFSETQRNKGNFPGRFSGRQFSNSRSEMNVSTLELGDSALYLCASSLGGSSGELFFGEGSRLTVL.

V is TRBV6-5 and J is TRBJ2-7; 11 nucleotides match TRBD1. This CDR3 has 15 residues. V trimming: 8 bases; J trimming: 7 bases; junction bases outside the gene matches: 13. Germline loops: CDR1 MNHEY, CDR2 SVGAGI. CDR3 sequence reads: CASHPQGTGGREQYF. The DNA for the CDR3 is TGTGCCAGCCACCCCCAGGGGACAGGGGGAAGGGAGCAGTACTTC.

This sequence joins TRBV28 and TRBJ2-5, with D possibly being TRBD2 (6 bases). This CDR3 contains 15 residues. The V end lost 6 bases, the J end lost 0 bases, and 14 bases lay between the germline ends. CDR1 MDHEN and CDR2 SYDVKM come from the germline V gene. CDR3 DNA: TGTGCCAGCAGGGGGGGAACGGCGTACCAAGAGACCCAGTACTTC. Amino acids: CASRGGTAYQETQYF.

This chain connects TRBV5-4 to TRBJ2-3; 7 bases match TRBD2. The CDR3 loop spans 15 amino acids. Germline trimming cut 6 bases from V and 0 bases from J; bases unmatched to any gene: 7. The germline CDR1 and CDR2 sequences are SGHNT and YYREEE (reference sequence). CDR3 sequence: CASKAGASSTDTQYF. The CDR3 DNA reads TGTGCCAGCAAGGCGGGAGCCTCTAGCACAGATACGCAGTATTTT.

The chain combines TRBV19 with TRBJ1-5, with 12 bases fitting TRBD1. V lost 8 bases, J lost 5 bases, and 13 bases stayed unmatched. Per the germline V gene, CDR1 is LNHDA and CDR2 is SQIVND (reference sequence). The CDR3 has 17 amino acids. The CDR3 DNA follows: TGTGCCAGTCCAACTCCCGGGACAGGGGGCCGGGATCAGCCCCAGCATTTT. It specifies CASPTPGTGGRDQPQHF.

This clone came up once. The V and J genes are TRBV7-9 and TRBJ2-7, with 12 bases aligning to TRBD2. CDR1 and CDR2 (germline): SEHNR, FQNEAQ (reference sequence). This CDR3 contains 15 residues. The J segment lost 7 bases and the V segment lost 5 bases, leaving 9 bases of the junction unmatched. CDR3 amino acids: CASSPRTSGMREQYF. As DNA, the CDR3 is TGTGCCAGCAGCCCGAGGACTAGCGGGATGCGTGAGCAGTACTTC.

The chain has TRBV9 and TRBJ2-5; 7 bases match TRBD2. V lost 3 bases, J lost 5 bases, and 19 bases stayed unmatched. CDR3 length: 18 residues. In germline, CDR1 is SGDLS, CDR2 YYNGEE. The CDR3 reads CASSARYGVAGLRETQYF. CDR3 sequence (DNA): TGTGCCAGCAGCGCCCGGTATGGAGTAGCGGGCCTTAGGGAGACCCAGTACTTC.

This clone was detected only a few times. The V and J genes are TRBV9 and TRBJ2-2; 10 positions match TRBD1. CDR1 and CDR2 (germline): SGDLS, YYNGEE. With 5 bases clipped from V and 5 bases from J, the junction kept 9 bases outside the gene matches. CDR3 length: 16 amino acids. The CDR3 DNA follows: TGTGCCAGCAGACCAAAGACAGGGGGCGGGACCGGGGAGCTGTTTTTT. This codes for CASRPKTGGGTGELFF.

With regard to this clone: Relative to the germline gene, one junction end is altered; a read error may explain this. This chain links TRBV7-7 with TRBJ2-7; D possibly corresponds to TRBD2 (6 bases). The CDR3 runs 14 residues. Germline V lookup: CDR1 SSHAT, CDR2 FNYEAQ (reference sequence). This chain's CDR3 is CASSLGPGASEQYF. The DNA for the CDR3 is TGTGCTAGCAGCTTGGGTCCGGGAGCTTCCGAGCAGTACTTC.

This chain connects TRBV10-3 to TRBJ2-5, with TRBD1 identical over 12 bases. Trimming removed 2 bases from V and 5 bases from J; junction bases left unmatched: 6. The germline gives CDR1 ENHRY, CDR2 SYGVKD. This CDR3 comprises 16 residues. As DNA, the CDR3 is TGTGCCATCAGTGAGGGGGACAGGGGGCGAGGGGAGACCCAGTACTTC. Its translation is CAISEGDRGRGETQYF.

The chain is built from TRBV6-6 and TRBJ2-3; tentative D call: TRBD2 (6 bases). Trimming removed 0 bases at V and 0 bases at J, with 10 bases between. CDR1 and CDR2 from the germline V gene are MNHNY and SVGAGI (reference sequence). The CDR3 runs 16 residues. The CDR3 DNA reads TGTGCCAGCAGTTACTCCGGCGGGACTAGCACAGATACGCAGTATTTT. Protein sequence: CASSYSGGTSTDTQYF.

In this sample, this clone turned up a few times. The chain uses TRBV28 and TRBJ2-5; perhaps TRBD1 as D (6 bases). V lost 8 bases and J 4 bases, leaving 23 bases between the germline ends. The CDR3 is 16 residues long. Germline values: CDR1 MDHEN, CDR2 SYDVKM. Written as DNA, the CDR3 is TGTGCCAGCGGATCAAGGTGGGGGCCCAGGGCAGAGACCCAGTACTTC. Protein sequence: CASGSRWGPRAETQYF. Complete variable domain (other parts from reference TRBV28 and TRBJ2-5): DVKVTQSSRYLVKRTGEKVFLECVQDMDHENMFWYRQDPGLGLRLIYFSYDVKMKEKGDIPEGYSVSREKKERFSLILESASTNQTSMYLCASGSRWGPRAETQYFGPGTRLLVL.

CDR3 amino acids: CASSLGRGDSPLHF. In nucleotides, the CDR3 is TGTGCCAGCAGCCTCGGGAGGGGGGATTCACCCCTCCACTTT. The rearrangement links TRBV4-2 to TRBJ1-6; D is possibly TRBD1 (6 bases). This CDR3 is built from 14 residues. Looked up from germline, CDR1 is LGHNA and CDR2 is YNFKEQ. Trimming shortened V by 4 bases and J by 8 bases, and 12 bases separated the two germline ends.

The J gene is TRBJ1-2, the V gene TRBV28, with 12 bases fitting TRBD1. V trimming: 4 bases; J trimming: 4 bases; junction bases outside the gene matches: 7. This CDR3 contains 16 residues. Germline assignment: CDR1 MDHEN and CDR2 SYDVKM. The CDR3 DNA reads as TGTGCCAGCAGTTACCCCGGGACAGGGGGCATCTATGGCTACACCTTC. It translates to CASSYPGTGGIYGYTF.

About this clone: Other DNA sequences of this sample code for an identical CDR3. The CDR3 here is CASSSGFRDRGLLGYTF. In DNA, the CDR3 is TGTGCCAGCAGCTCCGGGTTCCGGGATAGGGGGTTGCTTGGCTACACCTTC. The chain has TRBV7-9 and TRBJ1-2, with TRBD1 as a possible D gene (6 bases). The CDR3 consists of 17 residues. Germline V lookup: CDR1 SEHNR, CDR2 FQNEAQ (reference sequence). V was pared by 4 bases and J by 7 bases, with 25 bases between.

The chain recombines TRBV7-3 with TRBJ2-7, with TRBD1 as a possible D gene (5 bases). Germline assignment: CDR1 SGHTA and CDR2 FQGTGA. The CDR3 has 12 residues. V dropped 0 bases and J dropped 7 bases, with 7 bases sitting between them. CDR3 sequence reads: CASSLTGLEQYF. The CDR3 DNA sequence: TGTGCCAGCAGCTTAACGGGGCTGGAGCAGTACTTC.

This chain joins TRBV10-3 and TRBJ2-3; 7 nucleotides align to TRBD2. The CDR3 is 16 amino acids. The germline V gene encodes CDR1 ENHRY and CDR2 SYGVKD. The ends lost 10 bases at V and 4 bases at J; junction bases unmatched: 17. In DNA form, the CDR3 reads TGTGCCACATCACCAAGGCCGGCGGGAGAGGCAGATACGCAGTATTTT. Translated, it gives CATSPRPAGEADTQYF.

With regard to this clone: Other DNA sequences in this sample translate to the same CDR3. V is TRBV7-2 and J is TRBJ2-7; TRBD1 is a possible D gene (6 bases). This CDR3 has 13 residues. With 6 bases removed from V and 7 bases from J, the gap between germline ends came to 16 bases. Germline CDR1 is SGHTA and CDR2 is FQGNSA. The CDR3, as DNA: TGTGCCAGCAGTTTTTTAGGGCAGGGGGAGCAGTACTTC. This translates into CASSFLGQGEQYF.

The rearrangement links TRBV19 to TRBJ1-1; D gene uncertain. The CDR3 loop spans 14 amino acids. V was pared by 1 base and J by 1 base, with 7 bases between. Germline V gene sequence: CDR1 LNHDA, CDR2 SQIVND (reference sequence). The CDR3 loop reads CASSIGLWNTEAFF. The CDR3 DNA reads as TGTGCCAGTAGTATAGGGCTCTGGAACACTGAAGCTTTCTTT.

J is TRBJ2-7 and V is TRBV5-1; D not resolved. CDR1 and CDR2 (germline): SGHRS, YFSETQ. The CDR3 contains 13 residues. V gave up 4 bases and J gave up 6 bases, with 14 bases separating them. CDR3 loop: CASSPPWLGEQYF. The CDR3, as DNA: TGCGCCAGCAGCCCACCCTGGCTAGGCGAGCAGTACTTC.

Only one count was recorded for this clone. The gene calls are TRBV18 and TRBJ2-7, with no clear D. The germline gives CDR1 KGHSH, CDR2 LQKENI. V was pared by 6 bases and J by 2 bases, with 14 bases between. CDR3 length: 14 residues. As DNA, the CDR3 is TGTGCCAGCTCCCCCGACGGAGCACCCTACGAGCAGTACTTC. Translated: CASSPDGAPYEQYF.